These T cell receptor beta chains were read from a single sample in a study of T cells in Graves' hyperthyroidism and ophthalmopathy. TCRdb re-called the multiplex PCR reads through MiXCR, storing one row per CDR3 protein. The sample has under 350,000 distinct CDR3 sequences, approximately 17% seen once. Sequencing was carried out using blood. These receptors were obtained from a woman aged 60-70 years with Graves' ophthalmopathy. The CDR3 runs from the conserved cysteine through the conserved F or W. A D gene is named only where the DNA matches it firmly. Expanded clones are given a class, and other clones once, few, many or no size at all.

j_call | v_call | clone_size | d_call | cdr3_aa | cdr3_nt
TRBJ1-5 | TRBV7-2 | few | NA | CASSSEGNQPQHF | TGTGCCAGCAGCTCGGAGGGCAATCAGCCCCAGCATTTT
TRBJ2-2 | TRBV6-2/TRBV6-3 | NA | NA | CASSYGRWGGELFF | TGTGCCAGCAGTTACGGCCGGTGGGGGGGGGAGCTGTTTTTT
TRBJ1-4 | TRBV20-1 | NA | NA | CSAMWSNEKLFF | TGCAGTGCTATGTGGTCTAATGAAAAACTGTTTTTT
TRBJ1-2 | TRBV27 | many | NA | CASGDRFYGYTF | TGTGCCAGCGGAGACAGGTTCTATGGCTACACCTTC
TRBJ1-5 | TRBV6-1 | few | TRBD1 | CASSPDRVYGQPQHF | TGTGCCAGCAGTCCCGACAGGGTTTATGGTCAGCCCCAGCATTTT
TRBJ1-1 | TRBV5-1 | many | NA | CASRGWTEAFF | TGCGCCAGCCGGGGCTGGACTGAAGCTTTCTTT
TRBJ2-5 | TRBV9 | many | NA | CASSVADGRSGETQYF | TGTGCCAGCAGCGTAGCAGATGGGCGCAGCGGGGAGACCCAGTACTTC
TRBJ1-1 | TRBV27 | few | TRBD1 | CASSWLGQGRDTEAFF | TGTGCCAGCAGTTGGCTAGGACAGGGCAGGGACACTGAAGCTTTCTTT
TRBJ1-1 | TRBV19 | few | NA | CASTLNLGKAFF | TGTGCCAGTACCCTGAACCTCGGGAAAGCTTTCTTT
TRBJ2-3 | TRBV7-2 | many | TRBD1 | CASSSDRADTQYF | TGTGCCAGCAGCTCGGACAGGGCAGATACGCAGTATTTT
TRBJ1-5 | TRBV6-1 | many | NA | CASSEVLGLTSNQPQHF | TGTGCCAGCAGTGAAGTTCTGGGTTTGACTAGCAATCAGCCCCAGCATTTT
TRBJ2-3 | TRBV9 | NA | NA | CASSVVGSSDTQYF | TGTGCCAGCAGCGTAGTGGGGAGCTCAGATACGCAGTATTTT
TRBJ2-5 | TRBV4-1 | many | NA | CASSQGEEETQYF | TGCGCCAGCAGCCAGGGGGAGGAAGAGACCCAGTACTTC
TRBJ2-4 | TRBV7-2 | NA | NA | CASSFWGTQPDKNIQYF | TGTGCCAGCAGCTTTTGGGGGACACAACCTGACAAAAACATTCAGTACTTC
TRBJ2-1 | TRBV5-1 | many | NA | CASSLALGDNEQFF | TGCGCCAGCAGCTTGGCCTTAGGGGACAATGAGCAGTTCTTC
TRBJ2-3 | TRBV9 | NA | NA | CASSVYGGSTDTQYF | TGTGCCAGCAGCGTATACGGCGGGAGCACAGATACGCAGTATTTT